This T cell receptor beta chain was obtained from a study of cytomegalovirus exposure and HLA in healthy donors. Study as a whole: Within an early data release were tens of millions of unique TCRs drawn from HLA-typed donors. Among the 398 genotyped donors, approximately 80% were placed in the Caucasian-associated ancestry cluster.

CDR3 length: 14 residues. The germline V gene has CDR1 SNHLY and CDR2 FYNNEI. V lost 1 base, J lost 9 bases, and 5 bases stayed unmatched. This PCR relied on a set of 60 Vbeta primers and 13 Jbeta primers. Libraries were prepared by immunoSEQ multiplex PCR; TCRdb keeps only in-frame clonotypes and omits some of them. The data show some 130,000 clones, approximately 85% seen once. The chain couples TRBV2 to TRBJ2-1; TRBD2 aligns across 8 bases. The material sequenced was PBMCs. This receptor was taken from a boy aged 5-17 years in good health and CMV-seronegative. The CDR3 sequence: CASSEEGLGSEQFF. As DNA, the CDR3 is TGTGCCAGCAGTGAAGAGGGACTAGGAAGTGAGCAGTTCTTC.